The clone carrying this T cell receptor beta chain was seen a few times. What it binds is unknown. V was cut by 6 bases and J by 6 bases, with 12 bases left in between. The germline gives CDR1 DFQATT, CDR2 SNEGSKA (reference sequence). This CDR3 spans 12 amino acids. The authors ran a second PCR of 7 to 11 cycles using a sample-barcoded 5' primer and a J-beta primer mix. Each CDR3 protein gets one entry after TCRdb re-called the 5' RACE reads with MiXCR. The sample lists roughly 730,000 distinct CDR3 sequences; more than 55% were seen once. The sample is drawn from a study of blood T cells in healthy people across ages. Study-level findings and limits: Per-million-T-cell TCR beta diversity fell roughly linearly with age.

V usage is TRBV20-1 and J usage is TRBJ2-1; D gene unclear. The source of this sequence is a man aged 35 to 55 in good health. Sequenced: blood. This CDR3 reads CSAPQARNEQFF. DNA of the CDR3: TGCAGTGCCCCTCAGGCGCGCAATGAGCAGTTCTTC.